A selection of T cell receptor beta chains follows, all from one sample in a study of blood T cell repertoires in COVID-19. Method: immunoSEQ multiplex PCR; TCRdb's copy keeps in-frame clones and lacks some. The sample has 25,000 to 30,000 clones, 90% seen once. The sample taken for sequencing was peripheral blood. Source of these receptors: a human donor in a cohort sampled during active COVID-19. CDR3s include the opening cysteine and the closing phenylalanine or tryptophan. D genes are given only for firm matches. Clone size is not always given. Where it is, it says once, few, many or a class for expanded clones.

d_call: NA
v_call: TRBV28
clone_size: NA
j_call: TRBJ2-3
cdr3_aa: CASGEGTSTDTQYF
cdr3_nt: TGTGCCAGCGGTGAAGGGACTAGCACAGATACGCAGTATTTT

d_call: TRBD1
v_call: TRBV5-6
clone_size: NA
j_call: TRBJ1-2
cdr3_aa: CAGTRTGGSNYGYTF
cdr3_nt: TGTGCCGGAACAAGGACAGGAGGCTCCAACTATGGCTACACCTTC

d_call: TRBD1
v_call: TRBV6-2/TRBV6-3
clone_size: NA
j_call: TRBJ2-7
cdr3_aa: CASSYSGTGGYEQYF
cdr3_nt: TGTGCCAGCAGTTACTCGGGGACAGGGGGCTACGAGCAGTACTTC

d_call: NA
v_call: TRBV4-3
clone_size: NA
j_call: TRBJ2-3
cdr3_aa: CASPSIVLRGTDTQYF
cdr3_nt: TGCGCCAGCCCCTCAATCGTACTTCGGGGGACAGATACGCAGTATTTT

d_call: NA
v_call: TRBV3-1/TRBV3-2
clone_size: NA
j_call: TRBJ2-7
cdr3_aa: CASSQRGTYEQYF
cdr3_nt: TGTGCCAGCAGCCAACGAGGCACTTACGAGCAGTACTTC

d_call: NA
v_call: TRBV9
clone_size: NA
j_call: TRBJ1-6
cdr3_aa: CASSVVGGTNSPLHF
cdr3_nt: TGTGCCAGCAGCGTAGTCGGCGGGACTAATTCACCCCTCCACTTT

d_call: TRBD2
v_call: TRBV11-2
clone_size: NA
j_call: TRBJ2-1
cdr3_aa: CASSLRLAGVYNEQFF
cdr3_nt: TGTGCCAGCAGCTTAAGACTAGCGGGGGTTTACAATGAGCAGTTCTTC

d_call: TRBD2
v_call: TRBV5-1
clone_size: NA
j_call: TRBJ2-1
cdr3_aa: CASMSGRFGNEQFF
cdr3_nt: TGCGCCAGCATGAGCGGGAGGTTTGGGAATGAGCAGTTCTTC

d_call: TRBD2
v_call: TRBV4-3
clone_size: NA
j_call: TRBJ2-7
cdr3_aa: CASSQGPTSEYEQYF
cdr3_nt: TGCGCCAGCAGCCAAGGACCGACTAGCGAGTACGAGCAGTACTTC

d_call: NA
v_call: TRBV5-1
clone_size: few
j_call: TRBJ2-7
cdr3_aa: CASSLQGLQYF
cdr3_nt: TGCGCCAGCAGCTTGCAGGGTTTACAGTACTTC

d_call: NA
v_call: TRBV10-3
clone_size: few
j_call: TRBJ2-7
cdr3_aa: CAIVGGTKVYEQYF
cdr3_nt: TGTGCCATCGTCGGCGGGACCAAGGTCTACGAGCAGTACTTC

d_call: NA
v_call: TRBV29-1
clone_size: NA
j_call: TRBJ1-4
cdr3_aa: CSVAGLQKGSEKLFF
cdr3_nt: TGCAGCGTTGCGGGTCTTCAAAAAGGGAGTGAAAAACTGTTTTTT

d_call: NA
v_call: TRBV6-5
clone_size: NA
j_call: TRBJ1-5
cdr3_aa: CASSYDSDQPQHF
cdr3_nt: TGTGCCAGCAGTTACGACTCAGATCAGCCCCAGCATTTT

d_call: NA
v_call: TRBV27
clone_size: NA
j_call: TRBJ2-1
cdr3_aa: CASSVGIGGPTYNEQFF
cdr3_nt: TGTGCCAGCAGTGTAGGGATCGGGGGGCCTACCTACAATGAGCAGTTCTTC

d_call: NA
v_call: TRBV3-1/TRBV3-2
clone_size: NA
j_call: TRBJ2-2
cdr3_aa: CASSQNTLNTGELFF
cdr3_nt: TGTGCCAGCAGCCAAAATACATTGAACACCGGGGAGCTGTTTTTT

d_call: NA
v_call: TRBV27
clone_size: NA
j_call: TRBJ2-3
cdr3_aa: CASRKTGTDTQYF
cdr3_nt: TGTGCCAGCAGAAAGACAGGCACAGATACGCAGTATTTT

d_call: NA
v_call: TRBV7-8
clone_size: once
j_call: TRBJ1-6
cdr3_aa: CASSLGQGNNSPLHF
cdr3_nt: TGTGCCAGCAGCTTAGGGCAGGGCAATAATTCACCCCTCCACTTT

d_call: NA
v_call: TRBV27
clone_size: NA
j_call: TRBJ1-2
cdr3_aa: CASSRGTNYGYTF
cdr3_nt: TGTGCCAGCTCTAGAGGGACTAACTATGGCTACACCTTC

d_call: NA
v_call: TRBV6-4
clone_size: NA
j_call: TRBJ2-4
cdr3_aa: CASSDHRVGPLNIQYF
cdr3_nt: TGTGCCAGCAGTGACCACAGGGTCGGCCCTTTGAACATTCAGTACTTC

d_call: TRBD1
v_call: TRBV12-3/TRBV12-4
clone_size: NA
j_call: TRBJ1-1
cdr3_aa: CASSSGTGEGAFF
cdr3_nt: TGTGCCAGCAGTTCAGGGACAGGTGAGGGAGCTTTCTTT

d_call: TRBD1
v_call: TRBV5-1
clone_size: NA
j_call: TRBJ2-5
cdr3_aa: CASSLRSVGQGEETQYF
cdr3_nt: TGCGCCAGCAGCCTCCGCTCTGTGGGACAGGGAGAAGAGACCCAGTACTTC

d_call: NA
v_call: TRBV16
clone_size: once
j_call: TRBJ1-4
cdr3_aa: CASSPLGGLTEKLFF
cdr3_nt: TGTGCCAGCAGCCCTCTGGGAGGGCTTACCGAAAAACTGTTTTTT

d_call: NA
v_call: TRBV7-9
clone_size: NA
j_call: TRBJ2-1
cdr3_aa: CASSLASNEQFF
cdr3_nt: TGTGCCAGCAGCTTAGCCTCTAATGAGCAGTTCTTC

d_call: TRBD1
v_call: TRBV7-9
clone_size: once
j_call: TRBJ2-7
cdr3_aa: CASSQRGQGHEQYF
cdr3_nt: TGTGCCAGCAGCCAAAGGGGACAGGGTCACGAGCAGTACTTC

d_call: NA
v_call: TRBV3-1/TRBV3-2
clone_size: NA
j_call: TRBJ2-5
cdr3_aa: CASSRPAGIQETQYF
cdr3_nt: TGTGCCAGCAGCCGCCCGGCAGGGATTCAAGAGACCCAGTACTTC

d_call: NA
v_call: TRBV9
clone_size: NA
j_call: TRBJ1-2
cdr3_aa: CASSAFDRDIINGYTF
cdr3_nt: TGTGCCAGCAGCGCCTTCGACCGGGACATAATTAATGGCTACACCTTC

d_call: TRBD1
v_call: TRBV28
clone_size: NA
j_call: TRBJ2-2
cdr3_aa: CASSFPGTVNTGELFF
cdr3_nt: TGTGCCAGCAGTTTTCCCGGGACAGTGAACACCGGGGAGCTGTTTTTT

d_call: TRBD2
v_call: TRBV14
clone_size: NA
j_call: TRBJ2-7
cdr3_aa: CASSPLASGPSYEQYF
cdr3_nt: TGTGCCAGCAGCCCGCTCGCTAGCGGACCCTCCTACGAGCAGTACTTC

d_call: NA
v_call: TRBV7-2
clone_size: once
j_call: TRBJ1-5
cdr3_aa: CASSIQGRDQPQHF
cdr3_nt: TGTGCCAGCAGCATACAGGGACGGGATCAGCCCCAGCATTTT

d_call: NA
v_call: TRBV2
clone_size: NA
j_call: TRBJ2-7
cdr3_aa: CASSPQGTYEQYF
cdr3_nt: TGTGCCAGCAGTCCCCAGGGGACCTACGAGCAGTACTTC

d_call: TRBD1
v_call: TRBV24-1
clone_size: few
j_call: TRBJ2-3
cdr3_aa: CATRGQGANTDTQYF
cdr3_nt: TGTGCCACCAGGGGACAGGGGGCGAACACAGATACGCAGTATTTT

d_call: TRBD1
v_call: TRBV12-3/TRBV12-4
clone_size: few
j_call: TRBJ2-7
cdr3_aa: CASSSRTGYEQYF
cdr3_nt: TGTGCCAGCAGTTCACGGACAGGGTACGAGCAGTACTTC

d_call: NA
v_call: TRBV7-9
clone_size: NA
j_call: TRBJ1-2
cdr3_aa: CASSLSLSPLGYTF
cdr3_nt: TGTGCCAGCAGCCTCTCGTTGAGCCCCCTTGGCTACACCTTC

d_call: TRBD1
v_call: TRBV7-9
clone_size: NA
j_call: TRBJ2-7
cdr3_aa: CASSAAGTGINEQYF
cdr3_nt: TGTGCCAGCAGCGCGGCCGGGACAGGGATTAACGAGCAGTACTTC

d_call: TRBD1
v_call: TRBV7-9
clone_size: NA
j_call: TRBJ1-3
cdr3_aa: CASSPGQRVRGNTIYF
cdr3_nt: TGTGCCAGCAGCCCGGGACAGCGAGTGCGTGGAAACACCATATATTTT

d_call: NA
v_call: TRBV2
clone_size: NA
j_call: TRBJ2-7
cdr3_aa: CATGDTSYEQYF
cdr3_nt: TGTGCCACCGGGGACACCTCCTACGAGCAGTACTTC

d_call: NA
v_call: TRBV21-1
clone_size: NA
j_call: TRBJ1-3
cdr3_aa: CASSKLLVDSGNTIYF
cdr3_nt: TGTGCCAGCAGCAAGTTGTTGGTAGACTCTGGAAACACCATATATTTT

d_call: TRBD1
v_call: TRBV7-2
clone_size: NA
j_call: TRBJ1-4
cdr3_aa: CASSRQGGEKLFF
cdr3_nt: TGTGCCAGCAGCCGACAGGGAGGTGAAAAACTGTTTTTT

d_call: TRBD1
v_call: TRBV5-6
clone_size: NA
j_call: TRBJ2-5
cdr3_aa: CASSLSPGQGETQYF
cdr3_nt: TGTGCCAGCAGCTTATCGCCGGGACAGGGTGAGACCCAGTACTTC

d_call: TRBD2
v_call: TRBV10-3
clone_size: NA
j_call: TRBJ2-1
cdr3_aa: CAIRAISGGNNEQFF
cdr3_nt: TGTGCCATCAGGGCAATTAGCGGGGGGAACAATGAGCAGTTCTTC

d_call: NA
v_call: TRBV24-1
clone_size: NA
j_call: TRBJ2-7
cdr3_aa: CATSDDGGIKLYF
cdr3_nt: TGTGCCACCAGTGATGATGGGGGGATAAAGTTGTACTTC

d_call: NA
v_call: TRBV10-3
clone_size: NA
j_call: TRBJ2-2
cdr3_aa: CAIRGDGGELFF
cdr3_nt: TGTGCCATCAGAGGGGATGGCGGGGAGCTGTTTTTT

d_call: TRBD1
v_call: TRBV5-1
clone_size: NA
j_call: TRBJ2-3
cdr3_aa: CASSMSAGGADTQYF
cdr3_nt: TGCGCCAGCAGCATGTCGGCAGGGGGCGCAGATACGCAGTATTTT

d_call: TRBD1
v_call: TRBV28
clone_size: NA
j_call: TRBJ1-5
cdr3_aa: CASRYQGAVGNQPQHF
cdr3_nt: TGTGCCAGCAGATACCAGGGGGCGGTGGGCAATCAGCCCCAGCATTTT